This T cell receptor (beta chain) comes out of a study of T cells after yellow fever vaccination. Template-switching 5'RACE yielded the TCR cDNA; a universal primer site and UMIs were added in the process. TCRdb analysed the 5' RACE reads with MiXCR anew, one entry per CDR3 protein. The table records approximately 250,000 distinct CDR3 sequences, roughly 4% of them present only once. Between the trimmed V and J ends, which lost 6 bases and 11 bases, there was a span of 20 bases. Germline V gene lookup returns CDR1 SGHTA and CDR2 FQGNSA. The CDR3 spans 14 residues. This clonotype was picked up many times.

This sample comprised PBMCs, obtained 15 days after the yellow fever booster vaccination. This chain connects TRBV7-2 to TRBJ1-5; D not certain. The sequence came from a young man who received the YFV17D yellow fever vaccine. In nucleotides, the CDR3 is TGTGCCAGCAGTCCGAGGGCGGTTAGATCAGCCCAGCATTTT. Its translation is CASSPRAVRSAQHF.